This TCR beta chain was sequenced for a study of T-cell memory formation after mild COVID-19. About the research overall: The two donors had largely donor-specific TCR clusters. Study observations and caveats: Pre-infection memory carried some responding clones, suggesting that cross-reactive memory joined.

This clonotype occurred a few times. Its matching antigen is unknown. Trimming cost V 2 bases and J 0 bases, with 8 bases left between them. There are 14 residues in the CDR3. Germline values: CDR1 SGHVS, CDR2 FNYEAQ. TCRdb fed the 5' RACE reads into MiXCR, producing one record per CDR3 protein. This table holds 300,000 to 350,000 distinct CDR3 sequences, roughly an eighth found once. The sequence was collected from a young man who had mild COVID-19 (a few samples of this study predate the infection). Cell type and time point are not known. This chain connects TRBV7-6 to TRBJ2-7, with a possible D match to TRBD1 (6 bases). The sample was PBMCs or a T cell subset sorted from them (not recorded which). The chain's CDR3 is CASSLSRGSYEQYF. In DNA form, the CDR3 reads TGTGCCAGCAGCTTATCCAGGGGCTCCTACGAGCAGTACTTC.